A single TCR beta chain is shown here with its context. Its antigen is not identified. The CDR3 spans 14 residues. With 4 bases clipped from V and 5 bases from J, the junction kept 6 bases outside the gene matches. The germline V gene has CDR1 SGHDN and CDR2 FVKESK. These data originate in a study of OX40 agonist ivuxolimab in advanced cancers. At the level of the study: Partial responses were achieved by three patients: one hepatocellular carcinoma, two cutaneous melanoma.

Data came from immunoSEQ multiplex PCR; TCRdb stores just in-frame clones and leaves some out. The table includes around 150,000 clones, approximately 94% detected once. Study results and caveats: Doses of 0.1 to 3.0 mg/kg were accompanied by clonal expansion of CD4+ and CD8+ blood T cells by week 6. A proportion of nonresponders additionally exhibited low normalized T-cell clonal expansion.

Baseline, cycle 4 day 1, and cycle 7 day 1 were the blood sampling points. V and J are TRBV14 and TRBJ1-1, with 8 bases fitting TRBD1. The specimen was CD4+ or CD8+ T cells sorted from blood, collected in a trial of the OX40 agonist ivuxolimab. This TCR was recovered from an adult with an advanced solid tumor such as melanoma, head and neck, liver or kidney cancer. CDR3 region: CASSRRQGWTEAFF. The CDR3 DNA reads as TGTGCCAGCAGCCGCCGACAGGGGTGGACTGAAGCTTTCTTT.